A selection of T cell receptor beta chains follows, all from one sample in a study of OX40 agonist ivuxolimab in advanced cancers. Sequencing used immunoSEQ multiplex PCR; TCRdb keeps in-frame clones, though not all of them. The table has about 45,000 clones, around 90% seen once; the top ten hold under 20%. Here the sequenced sample was CD4+ or CD8+ T cells sorted from blood, taken in a trial of the OX40 agonist ivuxolimab. The receptors originated from an adult with an advanced solid tumor such as melanoma, head and neck, liver or kidney cancer. The CDR3 runs from the conserved cysteine through the conserved F or W. The D gene is left open where the match is weak. A row's size may be missing; if present it is once, few, many or a size class.

clone_size: NA
d_call: NA
v_call: TRBV11-2
j_call: TRBJ2-5
cdr3_nt: TGTGCCAGCAGCTTAGTCCCTGACTGGGGAGAGACCCAGTACTTC
cdr3_aa: CASSLVPDWGETQYF

clone_size: NA
d_call: NA
v_call: TRBV5-8
j_call: TRBJ2-1
cdr3_nt: TGTGCCAGCAGCTTTTGGGGGACCATTTTAAACAATGAGCAGTTCTTC
cdr3_aa: CASSFWGTILNNEQFF

clone_size: NA
d_call: TRBD2
v_call: TRBV7-3
j_call: TRBJ2-5
cdr3_nt: TGTGCCAGCAGCTTAACGTTGCTAGCGGGCGGAAAGTGGGAGACCCAGTACTTC
cdr3_aa: CASSLTLLAGGKWETQYF

clone_size: NA
d_call: NA
v_call: TRBV28
j_call: TRBJ2-1
cdr3_nt: TGTGCCAGCAGTTTGACACAGGGCTCCACTTTTAGTAATGAGCAGTTCTTC
cdr3_aa: CASSLTQGSTFSNEQFF

clone_size: NA
d_call: NA
v_call: TRBV11-3
j_call: TRBJ2-1
cdr3_nt: TGTGCCAGCAGCTCCCTCCTTGGGGCTCCCTACAATGAGCAGTTCTTC
cdr3_aa: CASSSLLGAPYNEQFF

clone_size: NA
d_call: TRBD2
v_call: TRBV28
j_call: TRBJ2-1
cdr3_nt: TGTGCCCACTATCGGGGGGAGGCTGAGCAGTTCTTC
cdr3_aa: CAHYRGEAEQFF

clone_size: once
d_call: NA
v_call: TRBV7-8
j_call: TRBJ2-5
cdr3_nt: TGTGCCAGCAGCTTAGGATGGCCTCTCGGACAAGAGACCCAGTACTTC
cdr3_aa: CASSLGWPLGQETQYF

clone_size: NA
d_call: NA
v_call: TRBV13
j_call: TRBJ2-7
cdr3_nt: TGTGCCAGCAGCTTACAGGGTTTCTACGAGCAGTACTTC
cdr3_aa: CASSLQGFYEQYF

clone_size: NA
d_call: NA
v_call: TRBV5-1
j_call: TRBJ1-2
cdr3_nt: TGCGCCAGCGCTAAGACTACCTCGGGATTTAACTATGGCTACACCTTC
cdr3_aa: CASAKTTSGFNYGYTF

clone_size: NA
d_call: NA
v_call: TRBV7-9
j_call: TRBJ2-1
cdr3_nt: TGTGCCAGCAGCGGGGACCAAACTTTCGGCTATGAGCAGTTCTTC
cdr3_aa: CASSGDQTFGYEQFF

clone_size: NA
d_call: TRBD1
v_call: TRBV16
j_call: TRBJ2-4
cdr3_nt: TGTGCCAGCAGCCAACCGACAGGGAATTTCGGCATTCAGTACTTC
cdr3_aa: CASSQPTGNFGIQYF

clone_size: NA
d_call: NA
v_call: TRBV6-5
j_call: TRBJ2-2
cdr3_nt: TGTGCCAGCAGTTACTCCTGGGAGCTGTTTTTT
cdr3_aa: CASSYSWELFF

clone_size: NA
d_call: NA
v_call: TRBV6-5
j_call: TRBJ2-7
cdr3_nt: TGTGCCAGCAGCCCTCGAGGCAGCGTCTACGAGCAGTACTTC
cdr3_aa: CASSPRGSVYEQYF

clone_size: NA
d_call: NA
v_call: TRBV28
j_call: TRBJ1-4
cdr3_nt: TGTGCCAGCAGTTTTTGGGACACCACTAATGAAAAACTGTTTTTT
cdr3_aa: CASSFWDTTNEKLFF

clone_size: NA
d_call: NA
v_call: TRBV5-1
j_call: TRBJ2-2
cdr3_nt: TGCGCCAGCAGCTTGGGCGAATGGGGGAACACCGGGGAGCTGTTTTTT
cdr3_aa: CASSLGEWGNTGELFF

clone_size: NA
d_call: NA
v_call: TRBV6-5
j_call: TRBJ2-7
cdr3_nt: TGTGCCAGCAGTTACGGGCAGGGCTCCTACGAGCAGTACTTC
cdr3_aa: CASSYGQGSYEQYF

clone_size: once
d_call: NA
v_call: TRBV27
j_call: TRBJ2-2
cdr3_nt: TGTGCCAGCAGTGGGGCGCGGGCGAACACCGGGGAGCTGTTTTTT
cdr3_aa: CASSGARANTGELFF

clone_size: NA
d_call: NA
v_call: TRBV6-5
j_call: TRBJ2-1
cdr3_nt: TGTGCCAGCAGTTACGGAGTAGCTACGAATGAGCAGTTCTTC
cdr3_aa: CASSYGVATNEQFF

clone_size: NA
d_call: NA
v_call: TRBV28
j_call: TRBJ1-2
cdr3_nt: TGTGCCAGCAGTTTCGAGGGCTATGGCTACACCTTC
cdr3_aa: CASSFEGYGYTF

clone_size: NA
d_call: TRBD1
v_call: TRBV6-1
j_call: TRBJ2-4
cdr3_nt: TGTGCCAGCAGTGAATATGAGGGGGCGGCCAAAAACATTCAGTACTTC
cdr3_aa: CASSEYEGAAKNIQYF

clone_size: once
d_call: NA
v_call: TRBV6-1
j_call: TRBJ2-1
cdr3_nt: TGTGCCAGCAGTGGGCAAATTCGAGGCAGCAATGAGCAGTTCTTC
cdr3_aa: CASSGQIRGSNEQFF

clone_size: NA
d_call: TRBD1
v_call: TRBV28
j_call: TRBJ1-2
cdr3_nt: TGTGCCAGCAGTTTTGCTCCAGGGGGCGCGCCCTATGGCTACACCTTC
cdr3_aa: CASSFAPGGAPYGYTF

clone_size: NA
d_call: NA
v_call: TRBV7-9
j_call: TRBJ2-7
cdr3_nt: TGTGCCAGCAGCTTTAAGGGGGTTGAGCAGTACTTC
cdr3_aa: CASSFKGVEQYF

clone_size: NA
d_call: NA
v_call: TRBV18
j_call: TRBJ2-5
cdr3_nt: TGTGCCAGCTCACCACCGGCCGGCACGGCCCAAGAGACCCAGTACTTC
cdr3_aa: CASSPPAGTAQETQYF

clone_size: NA
d_call: NA
v_call: TRBV11-2
j_call: TRBJ1-1
cdr3_nt: TGTGCCAGCAGCGGCACCGGGACGGTAACCGATGAAGCTTTCTTT
cdr3_aa: CASSGTGTVTDEAFF

clone_size: NA
d_call: TRBD1
v_call: TRBV9
j_call: TRBJ2-1
cdr3_nt: TGTGCCAGCAGCGCTCTTCTAGATTTGGGGACAGGTTTTTACAATGAGCAGTTCTTC
cdr3_aa: CASSALLDLGTGFYNEQFF

clone_size: NA
d_call: NA
v_call: TRBV27
j_call: TRBJ2-7
cdr3_nt: TGTGCCAGCAGTCTAAGGGACGGCTACGAGCAGTACTTC
cdr3_aa: CASSLRDGYEQYF

clone_size: NA
d_call: NA
v_call: TRBV19
j_call: TRBJ1-5
cdr3_nt: TGTGCCAGTAGTCTGGGTTTGCAGCCCCAGCATTTT
cdr3_aa: CASSLGLQPQHF

clone_size: NA
d_call: TRBD1
v_call: TRBV6-6
j_call: TRBJ2-7
cdr3_nt: TGTGCCAGCAGTTACTCGGAAACTACAGGGGGCGAGCAGTACTTC
cdr3_aa: CASSYSETTGGEQYF

clone_size: NA
d_call: NA
v_call: TRBV10-3
j_call: TRBJ2-3
cdr3_nt: TGTGCCACCCCCCTTGACCGAAATCCCACAGATACGCAGTATTTT
cdr3_aa: CATPLDRNPTDTQYF

clone_size: NA
d_call: NA
v_call: TRBV5-4
j_call: TRBJ2-3
cdr3_nt: TGTGCCAGCAGCATGCGCCGGGACCCAGATACGCAGTATTTT
cdr3_aa: CASSMRRDPDTQYF

clone_size: NA
d_call: NA
v_call: TRBV5-1
j_call: TRBJ2-2
cdr3_nt: TGCGCCAGCAGCGAATTTCCCCCCCCCGGGGAGCTGTTTTTT
cdr3_aa: CASSEFPPPGELFF

clone_size: NA
d_call: TRBD1
v_call: TRBV19
j_call: TRBJ2-5
cdr3_nt: TGTGCCAGTAGCGCCAGGGGGAACCAAGAGACCCAGTACTTC
cdr3_aa: CASSARGNQETQYF

clone_size: NA
d_call: NA
v_call: TRBV9
j_call: TRBJ1-1
cdr3_nt: TGTGCCAGCAGCGTAGGCAGGGAGTCTGAAGCTTTCTTT
cdr3_aa: CASSVGRESEAFF

clone_size: NA
d_call: NA
v_call: TRBV9
j_call: TRBJ1-3
cdr3_nt: TGTGCCAGCAGCGCTCATGAGGGGGTTTATGGAAACACCATATATTTT
cdr3_aa: CASSAHEGVYGNTIYF

clone_size: NA
d_call: NA
v_call: TRBV14
j_call: TRBJ2-1
cdr3_nt: TGTGCCAGCAGCCAAGGGGACCCCTCCTACAATGAGCAGTTCTTC
cdr3_aa: CASSQGDPSYNEQFF

clone_size: NA
d_call: TRBD1
v_call: TRBV7-9
j_call: TRBJ1-1
cdr3_nt: TGTGCCAGCAGCACATACACAGGGGGGTGGTACACTGAAGCTTTCTTT
cdr3_aa: CASSTYTGGWYTEAFF

clone_size: NA
d_call: NA
v_call: TRBV9
j_call: TRBJ2-7
cdr3_nt: TGTGCCAGCAGCGTTGCCGGGACCTCCTACGAGCAGTACTTC
cdr3_aa: CASSVAGTSYEQYF

clone_size: NA
d_call: TRBD2
v_call: TRBV5-1
j_call: TRBJ2-3
cdr3_nt: TGCGCCAGCAGCCCCCCGACTAGCGGGGTTACAGATACGCAGTATTTT
cdr3_aa: CASSPPTSGVTDTQYF

clone_size: hyperexpanded
d_call: NA
v_call: TRBV5-1
j_call: TRBJ1-1
cdr3_nt: TGCGCCAGCAGGTTAGAGAACACTGAAGCTTTCTTT
cdr3_aa: CASRLENTEAFF

clone_size: NA
d_call: NA
v_call: TRBV4-1
j_call: TRBJ2-2
cdr3_nt: TGCGCCAGCAGCCAAGGACCGACCGGGGAGCTGTTTTTT
cdr3_aa: CASSQGPTGELFF

clone_size: NA
d_call: NA
v_call: TRBV28
j_call: TRBJ1-2
cdr3_nt: TGTGCCAGCAGGGGGAGCGATTCGTATGGCTACACCTTC
cdr3_aa: CASRGSDSYGYTF

clone_size: NA
d_call: NA
v_call: TRBV5-4
j_call: TRBJ1-1
cdr3_nt: TGTGCCAGCAGCTCCTCCTTAACAATGAACACTGAAGCTTTCTTT
cdr3_aa: CASSSSLTMNTEAFF

clone_size: NA
d_call: NA
v_call: TRBV15
j_call: TRBJ2-3
cdr3_nt: TGTGCCACCAGCAAGGGCACAGATACGCAGTATTTT
cdr3_aa: CATSKGTDTQYF

clone_size: NA
d_call: NA
v_call: TRBV27
j_call: TRBJ2-1
cdr3_nt: TGTGCCAGTGGGGGATACAATGAGCAGTTCTTC
cdr3_aa: CASGGYNEQFF